This section outlines one T cell receptor (beta chain) sequence together with its context. Its antigen is unknown. This specimen comes from a study of blood T cells in healthy people across ages. Study-wide findings and caveats: The fall in TCR beta diversity per million T cells was roughly linear with age.

A second PCR, run for roughly 7 to 12 cycles, used a sample-barcoded 5' primer plus a J-beta primer mix. MiXCR, applied by TCRdb to the 5' RACE reads, yields one record per CDR3 protein. The sample contains roughly 700,000 distinct CDR3 sequences, about 52% of which appear only once. Germline CDR1 is SQVTM and CDR2 is ANQGSEA. The CDR3 is 14 amino acids. Trimming cost V 1 base and J 3 bases, with 12 bases left between them. Researchers isolated at least 7 million PBMCs per sample. Sample: blood. The receptor was isolated from a woman between 55 and 75 years old in good health. The chain joins TRBV29-1 to TRBJ1-1; possible D gene TRBD1, 6 bases. CDR3 DNA: TGCAGCGTTGAAGGGACAGCGAGGGACACTGAAGCTTTCTTT. This translates into CSVEGTARDTEAFF.